This T cell receptor (beta chain) was recovered during a study of OX40 agonist ivuxolimab in advanced cancers. General study results and limits: Both blood CD4+ and CD8+ T cells showed clonal growth by week 6 at 0.1 to 3.0 mg/kg.

Assay used: immunoSEQ multiplex PCR; TCRdb lists only in-frame clones, some missing. The table shows approximately 37,000 clones, with over 60% occurring only once. For this clone: The antigen is unknown. Additional DNA sequences in this sample encode the identical CDR3.

The CDR3 extends over 15 amino acids. The germline V gene encodes CDR1 SGHTA and CDR2 FQGNSA. V gave up 1 base and J gave up 2 bases; unmatched junction bases: 2. Baseline was the first blood sampling point, followed by cycle 4 day 1 and cycle 7 day 1. V is TRBV7-2 and J is TRBJ1-5; 7 bases agree with TRBD1. The sample in question was CD4+ or CD8+ T cells sorted from blood, obtained in a trial of the OX40 agonist ivuxolimab. The origin of this receptor is an adult with an advanced solid tumor such as melanoma, head and neck, liver or kidney cancer. The CDR3 spells CASSLEGARNQPQHF. In DNA form, the CDR3 reads TGTGCCAGCAGCTTAGAGGGGGCCCGCAATCAGCCCCAGCATTTT.